This is a list of T cell receptor beta chains from one sample in a study of T cells in Graves' hyperthyroidism and ophthalmopathy. TCRdb reprocessed the multiplex PCR reads with MiXCR, giving one entry per CDR3 protein. The sample has nearly 750,000 distinct CDR3 sequences, about 35% seen once. What was sequenced was blood. The receptor source for this set is a woman aged 40-49 years with Graves' hyperthyroidism. CDR3s include the opening cysteine and the closing phenylalanine or tryptophan. The D gene is left open where the match is weak. Rows give clone size only sometimes, using once, few, many, or a class for an expanded clone.

TRBV10-3	NA	TRBD1	TRBJ1-6	CAIRPDRESPLHF	TGTGCCATCAGACCGGACAGGGAGTCACCCCTCCACTTT
TRBV5-1	many	NA	TRBJ1-5	CASSLKAGGDQPQHF	TGCGCCAGCAGCTTGAAGGCCGGGGGAGATCAGCCCCAGCATTTT
TRBV7-2	NA	NA	TRBJ1-1	CASSEEGRGAFF	TGTGCCAGCAGTGAGGAAGGGAGAGGGGCTTTCTTT
TRBV7-8	many	NA	TRBJ2-5	CASSFRRGRQETQYF	TGTGCCAGCAGCTTCAGGAGGGGGCGCCAAGAGACCCAGTACTTC
TRBV10-2	many	TRBD2	TRBJ2-7	CASRPPLAGSWYEQYF	TGCGCCAGCAGGCCCCCCCTAGCGGGATCGTGGTACGAGCAGTACTTC
TRBV7-2	many	TRBD1	TRBJ1-5	CASSLEHRGGYQPQHF	TGTGCCAGCAGCTTAGAGCACAGGGGAGGATATCAGCCCCAGCATTTT
TRBV7-2	NA	NA	TRBJ1-1	CASSLVYSMNTEAFF	TGTGCCAGCAGCTTAGTGTACAGCATGAACACTGAAGCTTTCTTT
TRBV24-1	NA	NA	TRBJ2-5	CATSDWGPQETQYF	TGTGCCACCAGTGATTGGGGACCTCAAGAGACCCAGTACTTC
TRBV25-1	many	NA	TRBJ1-2	CASSDDSRYGYTF	TGTGCCAGCAGTGACGACAGCCGCTATGGCTACACCTTC
TRBV29-1	few	NA	TRBJ2-7	CSVEGDGGHYEQYF	TGCAGCGTTGAAGGGGATGGGGGCCACTACGAGCAGTACTTC
TRBV6-5	many	TRBD1	TRBJ1-2	CASSIGTDYGYTF	TGTGCCAGCTCAATTGGGACAGACTATGGCTACACCTTC
TRBV7-2	few	NA	TRBJ1-1	CASPGEGTNTEAFF	TGTGCCAGCCCAGGGGAAGGGACGAACACTGAAGCTTTCTTT
TRBV4-3	few	NA	TRBJ2-7	CASSQDEGGYEQYF	TGCGCCAGCAGCCAAGACGAAGGGGGGTACGAGCAGTACTTC
TRBV19	many	NA	TRBJ1-5	CASSMVGYSNQPQHF	TGTGCCAGTAGTATGGTAGGGTATAGCAATCAGCCCCAGCATTTT
TRBV24-1	NA	TRBD1	TRBJ1-5	CATTGTGDQPQHF	TGTGCCACAACCGGGACAGGGGATCAGCCCCAGCATTTT
TRBV5-5	many	NA	TRBJ2-7	CASSLGRRSYEQYF	TGTGCCAGCAGCTTGGGGAGACGGTCCTACGAGCAGTACTTC
TRBV12-3/TRBV12-4	once	TRBD1	TRBJ1-2	CASSWGTGYGHTF	TGTGCCAGCAGCTGGGGGACAGGGTATGGCCACACCTTC
TRBV6-1	NA	NA	TRBJ1-2	CASVGGDGYTF	TGTGCCAGCGTCGGAGGGGATGGCTACACCTTC
TRBV29-1	few	NA	TRBJ2-3	CSVEGQSTDTQYF	TGCAGCGTTGAAGGACAGAGCACAGATACGCAGTATTTT
TRBV29-1	NA	NA	TRBJ1-4	CSVVSENEKLFF	TGCAGCGTTGTCTCCGAAAATGAAAAACTGTTTTTT
TRBV9	NA	NA	TRBJ2-2	CASSVGVPTGELFF	TGTGCCAGCAGCGTAGGGGTGCCCACCGGGGAGCTGTTTTTT
TRBV2	many	TRBD2	TRBJ2-7	CASSSNGRFDYEQYF	TGTGCCAGCAGCTCAAACGGGAGGTTTGATTACGAGCAGTACTTC
TRBV10-2	NA	NA	TRBJ1-2	CAARAGDANYGYTF	TGCGCAGCACGGGCAGGGGACGCTAACTATGGCTACACCTTC
TRBV27	NA	TRBD1	TRBJ2-7	CASSGQGNEQYF	TGTGCCAGCAGTGGACAGGGGAACGAGCAGTACTTC
TRBV7-8	many	TRBD1	TRBJ2-7	CASSRSDRGYEQYF	TGTGCCAGCAGCCGATCGGACAGGGGGTACGAGCAGTACTTC
TRBV9	NA	TRBD1	TRBJ2-2	CASSPRTGPGELFF	TGTGCCAGCAGCCCTCGGACAGGGCCCGGGGAGCTGTTTTTT
TRBV7-8	NA	NA	TRBJ2-3	CASSILHDTQYF	TGTGCCAGCAGCATCCTCCACGATACGCAGTATTTT
TRBV6-2/TRBV6-3	few	NA	TRBJ1-2	CASSFRGVGYTF	TGTGCCAGCAGTTTCCGAGGGGTCGGCTACACCTTC
TRBV20-1	NA	NA	TRBJ2-3	CSARDFDTQYF	TGCAGTGCTAGAGATTTCGATACGCAGTATTTT
TRBV7-6	NA	NA	TRBJ1-1	CASSLEFGGGNTEAFF	TGTGCCAGCAGCTTAGAATTTGGCGGTGGGAACACTGAAGCTTTCTTT
TRBV3-1	few	NA	TRBJ2-7	CASSHHVGQSLYEQYF	TGTGCCAGCAGCCATCATGTGGGGCAGAGCCTCTACGAGCAGTACTTC
TRBV2	NA	TRBD1	TRBJ1-2	CASSAGQRSGDGYTF	TGTGCCAGCAGTGCGGGACAGCGGTCGGGTGATGGCTACACCTTC
TRBV7-2	many	NA	TRBJ1-6	CASSQGPTNSPLHF	TGTGCCAGCAGCCAGGGACCGACGAATTCACCCCTCCACTTT